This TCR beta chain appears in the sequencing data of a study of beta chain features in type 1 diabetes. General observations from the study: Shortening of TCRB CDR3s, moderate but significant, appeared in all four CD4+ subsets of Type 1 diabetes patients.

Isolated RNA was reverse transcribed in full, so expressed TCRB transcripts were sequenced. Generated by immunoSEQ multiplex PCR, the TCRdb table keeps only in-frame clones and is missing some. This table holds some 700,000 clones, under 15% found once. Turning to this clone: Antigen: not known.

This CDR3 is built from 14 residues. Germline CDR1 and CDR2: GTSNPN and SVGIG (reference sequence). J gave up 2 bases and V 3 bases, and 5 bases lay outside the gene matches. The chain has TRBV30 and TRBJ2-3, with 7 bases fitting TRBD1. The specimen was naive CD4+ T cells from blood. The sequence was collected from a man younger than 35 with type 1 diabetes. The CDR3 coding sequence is TGTGCCTGGAGGAAGGGGGCCTTCACAGATACGCAGTATTTT. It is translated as CAWRKGAFTDTQYF.